Following are 6 T cell receptor beta chains from one sample sequenced in a study of T cell responses to AZD1222 COVID-19 vaccine. Profiled with immunoSEQ multiplex PCR; TCRdb holds only in-frame clones, not every one. The sample carries under 130,000 clones, around 89% recorded once. The source material was peripheral blood, sampled on day 0 of AZD1222 vaccination. These receptors were taken from an adult in good health.

This sequence joins TRBV5-6 and TRBJ1-6, with a possible D match to TRBD1 (5 bases). CDR1 and CDR2 (germline): SGHDT, YYEEEE. There are 15 residues in the CDR3. V shed 2 bases and J shed 9 bases, with 15 bases lying between them. The CDR3 loop is CASSLWGRGSSPLHF. The CDR3 bases are TGTGCCAGCAGCTTATGGGGGAGAGGGAGTTCACCCCTCCACTTT.

V usage is TRBV7-6 and J usage is TRBJ2-7, with D unclear. The CDR3 runs to 16 residues. V lost 5 bases, J lost 3 bases, and 20 bases lay in between. CDR1 SGHVS and CDR2 FNYEAQ come from the germline V gene. CDR3 residues: CASSPGSANSIYEQYF. The CDR3 DNA reads TGTGCCAGCAGCCCTGGGTCGGCCAATTCGATCTACGAGCAGTACTTC.

The chain is built from TRBV21-1 and TRBJ1-2. TRBV21-1 counts as a pseudogene. The CDR3 has 11 residues. The CDR3, as DNA: TGTGCCAGCAGCCCCTACCTGGGCTACACCTTC. Its translation is CASSPYLGYTF.

Points on this clone: The same CDR3 also results from other DNA sequences found in this sample. The chain joins TRBV28 to TRBJ2-7, with TRBD1 as a possible D gene (6 bases). V was cut by 7 bases and J by 2 bases, with 6 bases left in between. The CDR3 spans 11 residues. The germline V gene has CDR1 MDHEN and CDR2 SYDVKM. The CDR3 spells CASTGAYEQYF. CDR3 sequence (DNA): TGTGCCAGCACAGGGGCCTACGAGCAGTACTTC.

This chain uses TRBV28 with TRBJ1-1, with D maybe TRBD1 (5 bases). Trimming took off 6 bases at V and 4 bases at J, with 12 bases between the two ends. In germline, CDR1 is MDHEN, CDR2 SYDVKM. The CDR3 is 13 residues long. The CDR3 nucleotides read TGTGCCAGCAGCCGAGGGGCCCCCACTGAAGCTTTCTTT. It encodes CASSRGAPTEAFF.

The chain joins TRBV27 to TRBJ2-1; TRBD1 aligns across 7 bases. The CDR3 length is 15 residues. V shed 2 bases and J 1 base; nucleotides not matched to a gene: 2. Looked up from germline, CDR1 is MNHEY and CDR2 is SMNVEV (reference sequence). The CDR3 nucleotides read TGTGCCAGCAGTTTAGGGGGACAGTCCTACAATGAGCAGTTCTTC. Its translation: CASSLGGQSYNEQFF.